A single sample is the source of the 25 T cell receptor beta chains below, sequenced in a study of control samples from healthy donors and cancer patients. Profiled with immunoSEQ multiplex PCR; TCRdb holds only in-frame clones, not every one. The sample records about 190,000 clones, approximately 90% being singletons. Sequenced sample: blood. Receptor source: a man younger than 45 in good health.

The rearrangement uses TRBV7-3 and TRBJ1-2; perhaps TRBD1 as D (6 bases). The CDR3 is 14 amino acids. V dropped 0 bases and J dropped 2 bases, with 7 bases sitting between them. CDR1 and CDR2 (germline): SGHTA, FQGTGA. CDR3 coding DNA: TGTGCCAGCAGCTTAACCGGGGGCAACTATGGCTACACCTTC. Translated, it gives CASSLTGGNYGYTF.

The gene calls are TRBV2 and TRBJ1-2; no definite D call. There are 12 residues in the CDR3. V was pared by 7 bases and J by 8 bases, with 14 bases between. Germline CDR1 and CDR2: SNHLY and FYNNEI. CDR3 sequence: CASTPAVLGYTF. CDR3 in DNA: TGTGCCAGCACCCCGGCTGTGCTAGGCTACACCTTC.

V and J are TRBV10-2 and TRBJ2-1, with unresolved D. The CDR3 has 13 residues. Germline V gene sequence: CDR1 WSHSY, CDR2 SAAADI. Trimming shortened V by 5 bases and J by 4 bases, and 9 bases separated the two germline ends. The chain's CDR3 is CASSFQRYNEQFF. The CDR3 DNA is TGCGCCAGCAGTTTCCAGAGATACAATGAGCAGTTCTTC.

This chain links TRBV12-3 or TRBV12-4 with TRBJ1-1, with D unresolved. CDR3 length equals 13 residues. Trimming cost V 7 bases and J 3 bases, with 12 bases left between them. The CDR3 spells CASISDPDTEAFF. Here the CDR3 DNA reads TGTGCCAGCATCTCGGACCCGGACACTGAAGCTTTCTTT.

V and J are TRBV19 and TRBJ2-7; 9 bases match TRBD1. The CDR3 covers 12 residues. The germline gives CDR1 LNHDA, CDR2 SQIVND (reference sequence). The trim removed 9 bases at V and 6 bases at J, leaving 6 bases unmatched. The CDR3 sequence: CARYRGLSEQYF. The CDR3 DNA reads as TGTGCCAGATACAGGGGGCTGTCCGAGCAGTACTTC.

The chain has TRBV9 and TRBJ1-5; D gene ambiguous. CDR3 size: 15 residues. V dropped 3 bases and J dropped 3 bases, with 13 bases sitting between them. Germline loops: CDR1 SGDLS, CDR2 YYNGEE. CDR3: CASSALPDVNQPQHF. The CDR3 DNA reads as TGTGCCAGCAGCGCGCTCCCCGACGTCAATCAGCCCCAGCATTTT.

The chain uses TRBV19 and TRBJ2-4, with 7 bases matching TRBD1. Losses at the gene ends were 3 bases for V and 0 bases for J; bases not matched to a gene: 2. The CDR3 runs 15 residues. Germline V gene data show CDR1 as LNHDA and CDR2 as SQIVND (reference sequence). The DNA of the CDR3 is TGTGCCAGTAGTATCCGGACAGGAGCCAAAAACATTCAGTACTTC. This sequence encodes CASSIRTGAKNIQYF.

The chain carries TRBV3-1 (or the pseudogene TRBV3-2) and TRBJ1-1; a weak D match, TRBD1 (5 bases). The germline V gene has CDR1 LGHDT and CDR2 YNNKEL (reference sequence). Trimming cost V 4 bases and J 11 bases, with 17 bases left between them. This CDR3 region has 13 residues. The CDR3 protein is CASSPILRAGAFF. The CDR3 DNA reads as TGTGCCAGCAGCCCAATACTCAGGGCTGGGGCTTTCTTT.

This rearrangement joins TRBV11-2 to TRBJ1-1; no definite D call. Germline CDR1 SGHAT, CDR2 FQNNGV. The length of the CDR3 is 13 residues. Trimming removed 1 base from V and 1 base from J, with 4 bases in between. DNA for the CDR3: TGTGCCAGCAGCTTAGTTCCGAACACTGAAGCTTTCTTT. The encoded protein is CASSLVPNTEAFF. The variable domain in full, with the rest retrieved from reference TRBV11-2 and TRBJ1-1, is EAGVAQSPRYKIIEKRQSVAFWCNPISGHATLYWYQQILGQGPKLLIQFQNNGVVDDSQLPKDRFSAERLKGVDSTLKIQPAKLEDSAVYLCASSLVPNTEAFFGQGTRLTVV.

This chain uses TRBV16 with TRBJ1-5, with TRBD1 as a possible D gene (6 bases). Trimming cost V 2 bases and J 0 bases, with 8 bases left between them. Germline values: CDR1 KGHSY, CDR2 FQNENV. The CDR3 is made up of 15 amino acids. CDR3: CASSQTGISNQPQHF. The CDR3 nucleotides read TGTGCCAGCAGCCAAACAGGGATTAGCAATCAGCCCCAGCATTTT.

This clone was picked up one time. This chain joins TRBV27 and TRBJ1-1; 9 nucleotides line up with TRBD1. The trim removed 4 bases at V and 0 bases at J, leaving 3 bases unmatched. Germline V gives CDR1 MNHEY, CDR2 SMNVEV (reference sequence). The CDR3 consists of 15 residues. CDR3 nucleotide sequence: TGTGCCAGCAGTTGGGGACAGGGCATGAACACTGAAGCTTTCTTT. Its protein is CASSWGQGMNTEAFF.

The chain combines TRBV14 with TRBJ1-5; D remains unclear. Germline assignment: CDR1 SGHDN and CDR2 FVKESK. This CDR3 is 13 amino acids long. Trimming left V 0 bases short and J 5 bases short, with 5 bases between. The CDR3 reads CASSQEDHQPQHF. DNA of the CDR3: TGTGCCAGCAGCCAAGAGGATCATCAGCCCCAGCATTTT.

This clone was found once. This CDR3 is CASRGTGGGNQPQHF. The CDR3 nucleotides read TGTGCCAGCAGGGGGACAGGGGGCGGCAATCAGCCCCAGCATTTT. This rearrangement joins TRBV27 to TRBJ1-5, with TRBD1 identical over 12 bases. The V gene end was trimmed by 6 bases and the J gene end by 2 bases; junction bases not matched to a gene: 2. The germline gives CDR1 MNHEY, CDR2 SMNVEV (reference sequence). The CDR3 has 15 amino acids.

Details on this clone: Other nucleotide sequences in the sample specify the same CDR3. The chain uses TRBV2 and TRBJ1-5; D is unresolved. V was pared by 1 base and J by 3 bases, with 19 bases between. CDR3 length equals 18 residues. Germline loops: CDR1 SNHLY, CDR2 FYNNEI. CDR3 bases: TGTGCCAGCAGTGAAGGCCCGATGGTGGAACCCCCCAATCAGCCCCAGCATTTT. Amino acids: CASSEGPMVEPPNQPQHF.

V is TRBV7-9 and J is TRBJ1-1; D unclear. V lost 6 bases to trimming and J lost 6 bases, with 8 bases between them. Per the germline V gene, CDR1 is SEHNR and CDR2 is FQNEAQ (reference sequence). The CDR3 sequence is 11 residues long. Written as DNA, the CDR3 is TGTGCCAGCAGGCTTGGGTCTGAAGCTTTCTTT. Residues: CASRLGSEAFF.

There are a few counts of this clone. The rearrangement joins TRBV7-9 to TRBJ2-5, with 10 nucleotides matching TRBD1. The CDR3 has 15 amino acids. The germline V gene encodes CDR1 SEHNR and CDR2 FQNEAQ (reference sequence). The junction had 8 bases not matched to a gene; V was cut back by 5 bases and J by 5 bases. CDR3 sequence reads: CASSETGGGEETQYF. The CDR3, as DNA: TGTGCCAGCAGCGAGACAGGGGGCGGAGAGGAGACCCAGTACTTC.

The chain carries TRBV12-5 and TRBJ1-2; no clear D gene. Germline V CDR1 and CDR2: LGHNT, FRNRAP. The CDR3 runs 16 residues. The V and J ends lost 1 base and 4 bases respectively, with 16 bases between them. The CDR3 here is CASGLAQRQASYGYTF. Written as DNA, the CDR3 is TGTGCTAGTGGTTTGGCCCAGAGGCAGGCTTCCTATGGCTACACCTTC.

The genes are TRBV7-3 and TRBJ2-7, with unresolved D. There are 13 residues in the CDR3. CDR1 and CDR2 (germline): SGHTA, FQGTGA. V lost 0 bases to trimming and J lost 5 bases, with 8 bases between them. The CDR3 loop is CASSLTLGHEQYF. As DNA, the CDR3 is TGTGCCAGCAGCTTAACGTTAGGCCACGAGCAGTACTTC.

The chain couples TRBV7-9 to TRBJ1-2; D remains unclear. This CDR3 has 14 amino acids. Between the trimmed V and J ends, which lost 1 base and 8 bases, there was a span of 14 bases. Germline V gene sequence: CDR1 SEHNR, CDR2 FQNEAQ (reference sequence). The CDR3 spells CASSLEFLDWGYTF. The CDR3 DNA reads as TGTGCCAGCAGCTTAGAGTTTTTGGATTGGGGCTACACCTTC.

V usage is TRBV12-2 and J usage is TRBJ2-3; TRBD2, as called in the table, went unchecked against the DNA. TRBV12-2 is flagged as a pseudogene. This CDR3 is 17 amino acids long. The CDR3 DNA reads TGTGCAAGTCGCCCACACGGGTTCGAGGGGGGGCCAGATACGCAGTATTTT. The encoded protein is CASRPHGFEGGPDTQYF.

The chain has TRBV12-5 and TRBJ2-7; the D is unclear. The CDR3 totals 11 residues. Germline CDR1 is LGHNT and CDR2 is FRNRAP. Trimming left V 1 base short and J 6 bases short, with 4 bases between. The CDR3 sequence is CASGLGTEQYF. The CDR3 DNA reads TGTGCTAGTGGTTTGGGTACCGAGCAGTACTTC. Based on the CDR3 plus reference TRBV12-5 and TRBJ2-7, the full variable domain is DARVTQTPRHKVTEMGQEVTMRCQPILGHNTVFWYRQTMMQGLELLAYFRNRAPLDDSGMPKDRFSAEMPDATLATLKIQPSEPRDSAVYFCASGLGTEQYFGPGTRLTVT.

V and J are TRBV14 and TRBJ1-1; D is perhaps TRBD1 (5 bases). Germline CDR1 reads SGHDN; CDR2 reads FVKESK. This CDR3 spans 14 amino acids. The V end was cut by 6 bases, the J end by 4 bases, with 15 bases between. CDR3 protein: CASRKTGRGTEAFF. Here the CDR3 DNA reads TGTGCCAGCAGGAAAACGGGGAGGGGCACTGAAGCTTTCTTT. Full variable domain (outside the CDR3, taken from reference TRBV14 and TRBJ1-1): EAGVTQFPSHSVIEKGQTVTLRCDPISGHDNLYWYRRVMGKEIKFLLHFVKESKQDESGMPNNRFLAERTGGTYSTLKVQPAELEDSGVYFCASRKTGRGTEAFFGQGTRLTVV.

The rearrangement uses TRBV19 and TRBJ2-7; 7 nucleotides match TRBD2. The better agreement between TRBJ2-1 and the DNA end casts doubt on the J call. Germline CDR1 and CDR2: LNHDA and SQIVND (reference sequence). The CDR3 extends over 13 amino acids. CDR3 nucleotides: TGTGCCAGTAGTATGGGGAGGGACAATGAGCAGTTCTTC. This translates into CASSMGRDNEQFF.

This clone appeared once. This rearrangement joins TRBV3-1 (or the pseudogene TRBV3-2) to TRBJ2-4; D is possibly TRBD1 or TRBD2 (6 bases each). Trimming took off 4 bases at V and 4 bases at J, with 11 bases between the two ends. Per germline, CDR1 LGHDT and CDR2 YNNKEL (reference sequence). The length of the CDR3 is 14 residues. Here the CDR3 reads CASSPRGEKNIQYF. CDR3 bases: TGTGCCAGCAGCCCGAGGGGGGAAAAAAACATTCAGTACTTC.

The CDR3 sequence is CASSLAANTEAFF. DNA of the CDR3: TGTGCCAGCAGCTTAGCTGCGAACACTGAAGCTTTCTTT. J is TRBJ1-1 and V is TRBV7-9; D unclear. The CDR3 is 13 amino acids. Germline CDR1 and CDR2: SEHNR and FQNEAQ (reference sequence). Trimming removed 0 bases at V and 1 base at J, with 3 bases between.